A single sample is the source of the 2 T cell receptor beta chains below, sequenced in a study of blood T cell repertoires in COVID-19. TCRdb's table, derived via immunoSEQ multiplex PCR, lists solely in-frame clones and lacks some. The data contain under 85,000 clones, around 88% of them singletons. Sequencing was carried out using peripheral blood. Every receptor here comes from a woman older than 75 with active or convalescent COVID-19.

In this sample, this clone turned up once. The genes are TRBV7-2 and TRBJ1-5; D might be TRBD1 (5 bases). The germline gives CDR1 SGHTA, CDR2 FQGNSA. This CDR3 is built from 17 residues. V was trimmed by 5 bases and J by 4 bases, leaving 21 bases between them. The CDR3 nucleotides are TGTGCCAGCAGCACCCGTCCAGGCCAGGGAACTAATCAGCCCCAGCATTTT. Translation: CASSTRPGQGTNQPQHF. Filled out from reference TRBV7-2 and TRBJ1-5, the complete variable domain reads GAGVSQSPSNKVTEKGKDVELRCDPISGHTALYWYRQSLGQGLEFLIYFQGNSAPDKSGLPSDRFSAERTGGSVSTLTIQRTQQEDSAVYLCASSTRPGQGTNQPQHFGDGTRLSIL.

CDR3 coding DNA: TGTGCCAGCAGTCTCCGGGACAGCTATGGCTACACCTTC. Protein sequence: CASSLRDSYGYTF. This chain links TRBV3-1 (or the pseudogene TRBV3-2) with TRBJ1-2; 7 nucleotides line up with TRBD1. CDR1 is LGHDT and CDR2 is YNNKEL in the germline V gene (reference sequence). This CDR3 comprises 13 residues. With V trimmed by 6 bases and J by 4 bases, 5 bases remained unmatched.